One and the same sample provided the 13 T cell receptor beta chains below, sequenced in a study of cytomegalovirus exposure and HLA in healthy donors. The PCR ran on 60 Vbeta and 13 Jbeta primers. Clones were read by immunoSEQ multiplex PCR, and TCRdb kept only the in-frame ones, dropping some. The sample totals 130,000 to 150,000 clones; its top ten clones hold under 3.5%. Sequencing used PBMCs. These receptors came from a middle-aged man in good health and CMV-seronegative.

V gene TRBV5-1 combines with J gene TRBJ2-7, with 9 bases lining up with TRBD1. The CDR3 consists of 15 residues. CDR1 is SGHRS, CDR2 YFSETQ, per germline. V shed 4 bases, J shed 3 bases, and the junction held 8 bases outside the gene matches. The chain's CDR3 is CASSRGTGWDYEQYF. In DNA, the CDR3 is TGCGCCAGCAGCCGGGGGACAGGGTGGGACTACGAGCAGTACTTC.

J is TRBJ2-2 and V is TRBV5-1, with 11 bases that match TRBD1. This CDR3 is 15 amino acids long. After removal of 5 bases from V and 6 bases from J, the junction contained 6 bases not matched to a gene. CDR1 and CDR2 (germline): SGHRS, YFSETQ. CDR3 protein: CASRPGQGVAGELFF. The CDR3 coding sequence is TGCGCCAGCAGGCCGGGACAGGGGGTAGCCGGGGAGCTGTTTTTT. Complete variable domain (other parts from reference TRBV5-1 and TRBJ2-2): KAGVTQTPRYLIKTRGQQVTLSCSPISGHRSVSWYQQTPGQGLQFLFEYFSETQRNKGNFPGRFSGRQFSNSRSEMNVSTLELGDSALYLCASRPGQGVAGELFFGEGSRLTVL.

V and J are TRBV12-5 and TRBJ1-5; D might be TRBD1 (6 bases). V gave up 6 bases and J gave up 0 bases, with 9 bases separating them. This CDR3 has 14 residues. Germline-derived CDR1 and CDR2 are LGHNT and FRNRAP. This CDR3 is CASGDSNSNQPQHF. The CDR3 DNA reads TGTGCTAGTGGGGACAGCAATAGCAATCAGCCCCAGCATTTT.

This chain uses TRBV4-1 with TRBJ2-5, with TRBD1 matching over 9 bases. The CDR3 length is 15 residues. V dropped 5 bases and J dropped 5; count of bases not matched to a gene: 9. Germline assignment: CDR1 MGHRA and CDR2 YSYEKL. CDR3 DNA: TGCGCCAGCAGCATTCGCACAGGGGGCGCGGAGACCCAGTACTTC. This translates into CASSIRTGGAETQYF.

The chain has TRBV5-4 and TRBJ2-1; tentatively, D is TRBD2 (7 bases). The CDR3 has 17 amino acids. The V end was cut by 0 bases, the J end by 0 bases, with 13 bases between. Germline V CDR1 and CDR2: SGHNT, YYREEE (reference sequence). In nucleotides, the CDR3 is TGTGCCAGCAGCTTGGCGGGGGGCAGGGGCTCCTACAATGAGCAGTTCTTC. Translated: CASSLAGGRGSYNEQFF.

This sequence joins TRBV10-1 and TRBJ1-1, with 7 bases that match TRBD1. Trimming at V came to 4 bases and at J to 1 base, leaving 15 bases not matched to a gene. Germline-derived CDR1 and CDR2 are WNHNN and SYGVQD (reference sequence). This CDR3 region has 18 residues. CDR3 loop: CASSALLDRARSNTEAFF. The CDR3 DNA follows: TGCGCCAGCAGTGCCCTCCTCGACAGGGCGCGATCGAACACTGAAGCTTTCTTT.

This chain joins TRBV5-1 and TRBJ1-2; TRBD1 aligns across 11 bases. This CDR3 has 15 residues. V dropped 4 bases and J dropped 7; count of bases not matched to a gene: 9. In germline, CDR1 is SGHRS, CDR2 YFSETQ. The CDR3 reads CASSPGQGENFGYTF. The DNA for the CDR3 is TGCGCCAGCAGCCCGGGACAGGGGGAGAATTTTGGCTACACCTTC.

The chain is built from TRBV15 and TRBJ2-1; 7 bases map to TRBD2. The germline V gene encodes CDR1 LNHNV and CDR2 YYDKDF (reference sequence). V trimming: 4 bases; J trimming: 8 bases; junction bases outside the gene matches: 5. CDR3 length equals 13 residues. CDR3 nucleotide sequence: TGTGCCACCAGCATTGGACTAGTCGATGAGCAGTTCTTC. Residues: CATSIGLVDEQFF.

The gene calls are TRBV5-1 and TRBJ1-2, with 9 bases matching TRBD1. The V gene's germline CDR1 is SGHRS and CDR2 YFSETQ. V lost 4 bases to trimming and J lost 6 bases; unmatched junction nucleotides: 10. This CDR3 comprises 15 residues. CDR3 region: CASSHNRGQDDGYTF. CDR3 bases: TGCGCCAGCAGCCATAACAGGGGGCAAGATGATGGCTACACCTTC.

A word on this clone: This sample also contains other DNA sequences that code for the same CDR3. The chain couples TRBV28 to TRBJ1-5; TRBD1 matches 10 bases. V lost 6 bases to trimming and J lost 4 bases; unmatched junction nucleotides: 3. This CDR3 comprises 14 residues. Germline V gene sequence: CDR1 MDHEN, CDR2 SYDVKM. CDR3 in DNA: TGTGCCAGCAGCAGGACAGGGGGAAATCAGCCCCAGCATTTT. Translated: CASSRTGGNQPQHF.

This sequence joins TRBV6-5 and TRBJ1-6, with 11 bases aligning to TRBD1. CDR1 and CDR2 from the germline V gene are MNHEY and SVGAGI. The CDR3 sequence is 15 residues long. The V and J ends lost 2 bases and 9 bases, in that order; junction bases with no gene match: 3. CDR3 DNA: TGTGCCAGCAGTTACGAGGGACAGGGGGTTTCACCCCTCCACTTT. Its protein is CASSYEGQGVSPLHF.

The V gene is TRBV2, the J gene TRBJ2-2, with a possible D match to TRBD1 (6 bases). This CDR3 contains 14 residues. Trimming took off 6 bases at V and 1 base at J, with 9 bases between the two ends. Per germline, CDR1 SNHLY and CDR2 FYNNEI. The CDR3 DNA follows: TGTGCCAGCAGCAGGACAGAGAACACCGGGGAGCTGTTTTTT. The encoded protein is CASSRTENTGELFF.

This chain connects TRBV5-6 to TRBJ2-7, with 9 bases aligning to TRBD2. CDR3 length: 16 amino acids. CDR1 SGHDT and CDR2 YYEEEE come from the germline V gene. Germline trimming cut 0 bases from V and 3 bases from J; bases unmatched to any gene: 7. In nucleotides, the CDR3 is TGTGCCAGCAGCTTGGTTCTAGCGGGGAACCTCTACGAGCAGTACTTC. This codes for CASSLVLAGNLYEQYF. Full variable domain (rest looked up from reference TRBV5-6 and TRBJ2-7): DAGVTQSPTHLIKTRGQQVTLRCSPKSGHDTVSWYQQALGQGPQFIFQYYEEEERQRGNFPDRFSGHQFPNYSSELNVNALLLGDSALYLCASSLVLAGNLYEQYFGPGTRLTVT.